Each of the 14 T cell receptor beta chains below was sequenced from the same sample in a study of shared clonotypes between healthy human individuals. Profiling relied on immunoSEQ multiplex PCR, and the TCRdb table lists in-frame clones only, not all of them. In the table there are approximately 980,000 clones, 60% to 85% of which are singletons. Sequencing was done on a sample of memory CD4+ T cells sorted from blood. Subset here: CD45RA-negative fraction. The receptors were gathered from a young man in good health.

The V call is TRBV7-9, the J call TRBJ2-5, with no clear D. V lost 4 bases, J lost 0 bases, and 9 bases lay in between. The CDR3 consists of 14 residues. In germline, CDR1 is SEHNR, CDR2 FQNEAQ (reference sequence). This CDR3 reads CASSWETNQETQYF. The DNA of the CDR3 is TGTGCCAGCAGCTGGGAAACAAACCAAGAGACCCAGTACTTC.

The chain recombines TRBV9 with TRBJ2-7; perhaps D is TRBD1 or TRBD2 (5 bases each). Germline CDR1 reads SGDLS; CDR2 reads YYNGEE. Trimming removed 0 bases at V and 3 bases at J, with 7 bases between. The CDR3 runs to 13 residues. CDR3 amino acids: CASSVGDGYEQYF. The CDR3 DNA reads TGTGCCAGCAGCGTAGGGGACGGCTACGAGCAGTACTTC.

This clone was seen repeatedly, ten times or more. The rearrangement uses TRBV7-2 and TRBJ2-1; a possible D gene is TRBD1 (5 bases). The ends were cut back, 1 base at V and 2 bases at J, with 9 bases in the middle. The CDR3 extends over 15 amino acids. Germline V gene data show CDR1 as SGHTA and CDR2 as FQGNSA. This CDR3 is CASSLEGATYNEQFF. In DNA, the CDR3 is TGTGCCAGCAGCTTAGAAGGGGCTACCTACAATGAGCAGTTCTTC.

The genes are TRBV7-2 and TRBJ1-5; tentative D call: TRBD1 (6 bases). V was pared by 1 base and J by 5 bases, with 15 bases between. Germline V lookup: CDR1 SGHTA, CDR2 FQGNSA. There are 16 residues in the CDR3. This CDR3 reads CASSLVAGAHDQPQHF. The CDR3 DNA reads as TGTGCCAGCAGCTTAGTCGCAGGGGCTCATGATCAGCCCCAGCATTTT.

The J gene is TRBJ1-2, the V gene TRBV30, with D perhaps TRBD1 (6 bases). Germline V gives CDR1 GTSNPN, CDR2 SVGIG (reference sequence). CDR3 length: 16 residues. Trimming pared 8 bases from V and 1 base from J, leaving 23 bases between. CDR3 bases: TGTGCCCTGAAGGCTGCCGGGACACTTCATAACTATGGCTACACCTTC. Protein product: CALKAAGTLHNYGYTF.

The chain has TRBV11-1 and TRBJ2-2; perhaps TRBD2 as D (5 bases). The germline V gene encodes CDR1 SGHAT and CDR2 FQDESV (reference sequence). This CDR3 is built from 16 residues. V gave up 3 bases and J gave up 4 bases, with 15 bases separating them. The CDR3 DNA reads TGTGCCAGCAGCTTTTTCTCCGGGGTTTCCACCGGGGAGCTGTTTTTT. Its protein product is CASSFFSGVSTGELFF.

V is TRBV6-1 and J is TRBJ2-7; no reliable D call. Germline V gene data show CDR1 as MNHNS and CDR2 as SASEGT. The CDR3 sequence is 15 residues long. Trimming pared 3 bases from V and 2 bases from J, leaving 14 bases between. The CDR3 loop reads CASSEVPGLAYEQYF. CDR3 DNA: TGTGCCAGCAGTGAGGTACCGGGCCTCGCCTACGAGCAGTACTTC.

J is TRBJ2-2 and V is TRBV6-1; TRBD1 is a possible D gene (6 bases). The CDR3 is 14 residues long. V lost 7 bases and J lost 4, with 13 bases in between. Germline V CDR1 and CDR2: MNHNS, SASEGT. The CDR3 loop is CASTPTGTTGELFF. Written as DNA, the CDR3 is TGTGCCAGCACCCCCACAGGGACCACCGGGGAGCTGTTTTTT.

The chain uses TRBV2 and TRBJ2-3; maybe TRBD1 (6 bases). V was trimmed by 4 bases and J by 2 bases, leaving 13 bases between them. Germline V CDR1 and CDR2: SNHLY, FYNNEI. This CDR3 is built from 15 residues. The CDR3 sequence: CASSVAGQPTDTQYF. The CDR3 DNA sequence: TGTGCCAGCAGTGTGGCCGGACAGCCCACAGATACGCAGTATTTT.

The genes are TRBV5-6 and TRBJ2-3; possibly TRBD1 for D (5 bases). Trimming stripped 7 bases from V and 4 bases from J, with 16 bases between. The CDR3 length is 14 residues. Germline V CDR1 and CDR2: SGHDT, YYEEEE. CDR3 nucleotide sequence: TGTGCCAGCTCGCGCTTCCAGGGTCCAGATACGCAGTATTTT. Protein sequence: CASSRFQGPDTQYF. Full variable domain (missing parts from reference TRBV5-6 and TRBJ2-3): DAGVTQSPTHLIKTRGQQVTLRCSPKSGHDTVSWYQQALGQGPQFIFQYYEEEERQRGNFPDRFSGHQFPNYSSELNVNALLLGDSALYLCASSRFQGPDTQYFGPGTRLTVL.

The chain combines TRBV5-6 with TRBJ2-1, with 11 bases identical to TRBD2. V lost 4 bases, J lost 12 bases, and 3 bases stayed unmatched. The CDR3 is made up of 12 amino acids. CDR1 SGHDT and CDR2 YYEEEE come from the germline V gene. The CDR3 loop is CASSPTSGGQFF. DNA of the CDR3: TGTGCCAGCAGCCCTACTAGCGGGGGGCAGTTCTTC.

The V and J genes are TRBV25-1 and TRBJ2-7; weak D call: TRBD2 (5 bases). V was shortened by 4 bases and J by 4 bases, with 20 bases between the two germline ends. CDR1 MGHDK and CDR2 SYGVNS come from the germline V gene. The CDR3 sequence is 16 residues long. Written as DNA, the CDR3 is TGTGCCAGCAGTGCCCACTCTGGGAGCATCAGGTACGAGCAGTACTTC. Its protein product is CASSAHSGSIRYEQYF.

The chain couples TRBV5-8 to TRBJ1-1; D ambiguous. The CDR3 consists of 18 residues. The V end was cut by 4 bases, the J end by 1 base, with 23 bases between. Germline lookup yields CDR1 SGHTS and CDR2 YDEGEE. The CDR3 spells CASSPPPWRQSSNTEAFF. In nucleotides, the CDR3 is TGTGCCAGCAGCCCACCCCCCTGGCGGCAGAGCTCGAACACTGAAGCTTTCTTT. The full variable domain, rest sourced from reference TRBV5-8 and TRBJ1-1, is EAGVTQSPTHLIKTRGQQATLRCSPISGHTSVYWYQQALGLGLQFLLWYDEGEERNRGNFPPRFSGRQFPNYSSELNVNALELEDSALYLCASSPPPWRQSSNTEAFFGQGTRLTVV.

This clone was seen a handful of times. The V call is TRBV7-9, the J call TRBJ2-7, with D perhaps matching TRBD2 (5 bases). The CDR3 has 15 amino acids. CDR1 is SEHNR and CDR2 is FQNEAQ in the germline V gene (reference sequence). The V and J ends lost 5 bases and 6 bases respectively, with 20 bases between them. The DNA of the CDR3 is TGTGCCAGCAGCCCCGAAGCGGTACCTTGGTCCGAGCAGTACTTC. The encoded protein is CASSPEAVPWSEQYF.